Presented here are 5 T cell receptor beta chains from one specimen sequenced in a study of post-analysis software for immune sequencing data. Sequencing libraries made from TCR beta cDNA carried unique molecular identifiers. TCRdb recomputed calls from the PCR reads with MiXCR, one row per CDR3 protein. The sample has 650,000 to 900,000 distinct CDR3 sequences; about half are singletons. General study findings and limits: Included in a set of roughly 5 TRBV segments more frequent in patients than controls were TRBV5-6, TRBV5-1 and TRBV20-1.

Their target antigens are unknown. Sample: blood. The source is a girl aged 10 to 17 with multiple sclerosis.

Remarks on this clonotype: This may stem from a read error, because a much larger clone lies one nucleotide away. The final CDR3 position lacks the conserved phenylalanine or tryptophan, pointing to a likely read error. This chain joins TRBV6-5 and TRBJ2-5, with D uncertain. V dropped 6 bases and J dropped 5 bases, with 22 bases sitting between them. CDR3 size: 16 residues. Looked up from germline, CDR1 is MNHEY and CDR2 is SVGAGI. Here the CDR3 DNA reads TGTGCCAGCAGCTATCTGACGGGTGGGGTTGGGGAGACCCAGTACTCC. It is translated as CASSYLTGGVGETQYS.

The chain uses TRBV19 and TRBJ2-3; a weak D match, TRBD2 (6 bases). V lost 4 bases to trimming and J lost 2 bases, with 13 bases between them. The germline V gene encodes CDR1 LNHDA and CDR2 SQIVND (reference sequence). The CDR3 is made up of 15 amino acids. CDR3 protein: CASSSPSALTDTQYF. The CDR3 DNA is TGTGCCAGTAGTAGCCCTAGCGCCCTCACAGATACGCAGTATTTT.

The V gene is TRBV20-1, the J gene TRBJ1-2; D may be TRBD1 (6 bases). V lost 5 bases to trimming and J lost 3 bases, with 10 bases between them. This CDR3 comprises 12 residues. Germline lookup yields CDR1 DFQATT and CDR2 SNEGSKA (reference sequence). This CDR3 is CSADRWDYGYTF. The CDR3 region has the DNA TGCAGTGCTGACAGGTGGGACTATGGCTACACCTTC.

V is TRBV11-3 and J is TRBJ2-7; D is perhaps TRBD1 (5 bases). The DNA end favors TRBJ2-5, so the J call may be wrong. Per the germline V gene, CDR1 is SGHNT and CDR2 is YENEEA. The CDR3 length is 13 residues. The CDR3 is CASSFSGMETQYF. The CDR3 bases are TGTGCCAGCAGCTTTTCAGGGATGGAGACCCAGTACTTC.

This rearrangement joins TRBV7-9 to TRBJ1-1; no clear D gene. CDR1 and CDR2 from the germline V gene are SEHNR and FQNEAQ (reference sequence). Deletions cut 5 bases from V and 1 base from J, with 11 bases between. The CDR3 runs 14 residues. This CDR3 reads CASSPRARNTEAFF. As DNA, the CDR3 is TGTGCCAGCAGCCCCCGCGCGAGGAACACTGAAGCTTTCTTT.